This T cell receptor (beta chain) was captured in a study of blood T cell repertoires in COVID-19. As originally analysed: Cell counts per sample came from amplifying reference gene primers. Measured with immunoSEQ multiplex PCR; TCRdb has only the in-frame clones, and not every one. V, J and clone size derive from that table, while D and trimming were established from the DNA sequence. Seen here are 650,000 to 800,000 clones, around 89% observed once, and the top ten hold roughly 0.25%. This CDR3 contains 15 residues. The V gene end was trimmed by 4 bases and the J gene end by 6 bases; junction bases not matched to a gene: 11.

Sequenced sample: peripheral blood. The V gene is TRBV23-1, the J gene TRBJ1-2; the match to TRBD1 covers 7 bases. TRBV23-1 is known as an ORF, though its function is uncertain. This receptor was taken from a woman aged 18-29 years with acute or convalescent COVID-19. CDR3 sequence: CASSPYLTGMDGYTF. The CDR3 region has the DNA TGCGCCAGCAGTCCATATCTGACAGGGATGGATGGCTACACCTTC.